This T cell receptor beta chain was obtained from a study of tissue T cells after allogeneic stem cell transplantation. The CDR3 runs to 14 residues. Germline-derived CDR1 and CDR2 are KGHPV and FQNQEV (reference sequence). With 4 bases removed from V and 0 bases from J, the gap between germline ends came to 6 bases. Study-wide results and caveats: TCR repertoires tracked anatomic similarity, regardless of disease or transplant status.

This clone was seen only once. Its target is not known. Gene names follow the mouse nomenclature. The sequenced fragment ends 1 residue before the CDR3 boundary, so the rest is inferred from the germline J gene. Survey-depth TCRbeta CDR3 sequencing reported V/J genes and productive frequencies. The protocol was immunoSEQ multiplex PCR, while the TCRdb copy is restricted to in-frame clones and leaves out a portion. This table has 40,000 to 50,000 clones, 73% appearing once. The sequenced sample consisted of sorted cells pooled from one or two spleens. The clonotype was recovered from a pool of C57BL/6 mice in good health. The chain couples TRBV26 to TRBJ1-4; D remains ambiguous. The CDR3 loop reads CASSQQFSNERLFF. CDR3 bases read: TGTGCCAGCAGTCAACAATTTTCCAACGAAAGATTATTT.